This T cell receptor beta chain was sequenced for a study of response to subunit inactivated influenza vaccine listed by TCRdb under 2018. Broadly, across the study: To follow how T cells responded to a trivalent subunit inactivated influenza vaccine, the researchers relied on deep quantitative profiling of the T cell receptor repertoire. Here is what the overall study found, with its caveats: The authors suggested that each seasonal influenza vaccination may recruit only a limited number of new T cells.

Counted from cysteine to phenylalanine, this CDR3 has 14 amino acids. This entry keeps only the CDR3 DNA: 42 bases, framed from base 1. CDR1 and CDR2 are drawn from the germline V gene (reference sequence): SEHNR, FQNEAQ. V is trimmed back by 3 bases and J by 0 bases, and the junction contains 1 base that no gene match accounts for. The library was made by RT-PCR. TCRdb names Illumina HiSeq 2500 as the instrument used. TCRdb's own reprocessing of the public reads used fastp at Q25 and MiXCR and kept productive beta chains. Every entry covers one CDR3 protein and lists the most common genes and DNA from its rows. The sample records some 550,000 distinct CDR3 sequences, approximately 20% of which are singletons. The top ten clones comprise approximately 3% of the sample. The table lists this clonotype with many counts. Its antigen remains undetermined. No clone much larger than this one lies a single base away; base qualities are absent.

These same data were also listed under a study on T cells expressing NK-cell markers. Taken from the second paper: 5'RACE template switching, by which a universal primer site and unique molecular identifiers were added, was used to make TCR beta cDNA libraries. TCR beta-chain repertoires were profiled in sorted CD3+CD56+NKG2C+, CD3+CD56+NKG2C- and CD3+CD56-NKG2C+ T-cell subsets from several donors. Of the eight sequenced donors, seven were found to be HCMV-seropositive and one was found to be HCMV-seronegative. To restrict sorting to alphabetaTCR-expressing T cells, an anti-gammadeltaTCR antibody was added in several experiments. In roughly 6 donors, the dominant CD3+CD56+NKG2C+ clonotypes were found to rank among the top 10 CD8+ clonotypes and to make up about 1.0-7.5% of CD8+ T cells. Those dominant clonotypes were again the most abundant among CD3+CD56-NKG2C+ cells in a handful of donors, at roughly 25-65%. Whether the expanded NKG2C-expressing T cell clones were specific for HCMV antigens remained unclear. Randomly selected healthy volunteers, three men and five women, were used as the eight sequenced donors. HCMV serostatus was determined by detecting HCMV-specific IgG in serum with a commercial ELISA kit. Peripheral blood mononuclear cells were isolated from blood by Ficoll density gradient centrifugation. Magnetic immunoseparation with Miltenyi isolation kits was used to isolate CD4+ and CD8+ T cells from PBMC. cDNA synthesis was primed from the TCR beta constant segment and was followed by two successive PCR amplification steps. Illumina HiSeq 2000/2500, MiSeq or NextSeq was used to sequence libraries as 2 x 150 bp reads. Reads were demultiplexed and grouped by UMI with MIGEC, and clonotypes were assembled and quantified with MiTCR. To remove erroneous sequences, TCR cDNA sequences were retained only when supported by two or more reads. Downstream repertoire analysis used the tcR package, and clonotypes were matched across fractions by CDR3 nucleotide sequence plus V segment. VDJmatch was used to annotate antigen specificity against VDJdb, with one amino acid substitution in CDR3 permitted.

This sample comprised CD4+ T cells sorted from PBMCs, obtained approximately 12 days after vaccination. This clonotype originated in a man aged 50 to 59 who received an inactivated influenza vaccine. Donor details come from another sample of the same person, matched by shared clones. Here the chain combines TRBV7-9 and TRBJ2-7; 8 nucleotides in the junction match TRBD2. The CDR3 protein sequence reads: CASSFGTSSYEQYF. The DNA sequence is given as TGTGCCAGCAGCTTCGGGACTAGCTCCTACGAGCAGTACTTC.